A selection of T cell receptor beta chains follows, all from one sample in a study of patients and donors after allogeneic stem cell transplantation. Each CDR3 protein gets one entry after TCRdb re-called the RT-PCR reads with MiXCR. This sample has around 150,000 distinct CDR3 sequences, with over 25% found just once. The sequencing sample was made of blood, either unsorted or a sorted T cell fraction (not recorded which). The receptors were gathered from a human donor who was either an allogeneic HSCT recipient or a stem cell or donor lymphocyte infusion donor (not recorded which). It is not recorded whose cells these are; they may come from a transplant donor. Each CDR3 is given without its conserved first and last residue. Fields, in order: V gene, CDR3 protein.

v_gene: TRBV28
CDR3aa: ASSLGRISGVTNEKLF

v_gene: TRBV12-3/TRBV12-4
CDR3aa: ASSAWTANSYNSPLH

v_gene: TRBV12-3/TRBV12-4
CDR3aa: ASSSTSVIYNEQF

v_gene: TRBV18
CDR3aa: ASSPPGQFSDNYGYT

v_gene: TRBV14
CDR3aa: ASSPGDRGLQPQH

v_gene: TRBV27
CDR3aa: ASTQSRGARSPLH

v_gene: TRBV5-1
CDR3aa: ASSLVPTAPSYEQY

v_gene: TRBV30
CDR3aa: AWSTQGNGYT

v_gene: TRBV6-2/TRBV6-3
CDR3aa: ASSYSERAPSYEQY

v_gene: TRBV24-1
CDR3aa: ATSQTSGTDTQY

v_gene: TRBV7-3
CDR3aa: ASSLTGNTEAF

v_gene: TRBV12-3/TRBV12-4
CDR3aa: ASSLFSGRNNEKLF

v_gene: TRBV20-1
CDR3aa: SANGIAKNIQY

v_gene: TRBV6-2/TRBV6-3
CDR3aa: ASSYGHPYEQY

v_gene: TRBV12-3/TRBV12-4
CDR3aa: ASSFTGAQETQY

v_gene: TRBV7-9
CDR3aa: ASSRDMRNSPLH

v_gene: TRBV7-9
CDR3aa: ASSFTSGVYEQY

v_gene: TRBV19
CDR3aa: ASSKRQFYEQY

v_gene: TRBV6-6
CDR3aa: ASSYIFGMGEKLF

v_gene: TRBV6-2/TRBV6-3
CDR3aa: ASSHPGVPEAF

v_gene: TRBV6-6
CDR3aa: ASSLDTPTNWEIYGYT

v_gene: TRBV20-1
CDR3aa: SAKDSKLGVKNIQY

v_gene: TRBV18
CDR3aa: ASSPRQGRNTIY

v_gene: TRBV20-1
CDR3aa: SAPDRGYEQY

v_gene: TRBV20-1
CDR3aa: SASRGSYGYT

v_gene: TRBV11-2
CDR3aa: ASSTWWWEQF

v_gene: TRBV7-2
CDR3aa: ASSLGAGLNTEAF

v_gene: TRBV11-1
CDR3aa: ASSRWDTEAF

v_gene: TRBV10-3
CDR3aa: AISESGRDTQY

v_gene: TRBV9
CDR3aa: ASSIGTITEQF

v_gene: TRBV20-1
CDR3aa: SATRQGVQPQH

v_gene: TRBV20-1
CDR3aa: SARDHGGGTDTQY

v_gene: TRBV7-9
CDR3aa: ASSLVVAGSNEQF

v_gene: TRBV5-5
CDR3aa: ASSLDGLAGNEQY

v_gene: TRBV4-2
CDR3aa: ASSRPSTGTYTDTQY

v_gene: TRBV5-1
CDR3aa: ASSLGASGNQETQY

v_gene: TRBV28
CDR3aa: ASSLRVNEQF

v_gene: TRBV20-1
CDR3aa: SARDRGGAAYNEQF

v_gene: TRBV20-1
CDR3aa: SAWGRATDTQY